These 26 T cell receptor beta chains share one sample of origin, sequenced in a study of OX40 agonist ivuxolimab in advanced cancers. Clones were read by immunoSEQ multiplex PCR, and TCRdb kept only the in-frame ones, dropping some. The sample yields some 70,000 clones, 70% to 90% seen once. Sequences were derived from CD4+ or CD8+ T cells sorted from blood, sampled in a trial of the OX40 agonist ivuxolimab. Receptors originate from an adult with an advanced solid tumor such as melanoma, head and neck, liver or kidney cancer.

The V and J genes are TRBV9 and TRBJ1-1; the match to TRBD1 covers 7 bases. Germline CDR1 SGDLS, CDR2 YYNGEE. CDR3 length: 15 amino acids. The J segment lost 1 base and the V segment lost 4 bases, leaving 7 bases of the junction unmatched. The CDR3 bases are TGTGCCAGCAGCTCACAGGGGCGTCGGAACACTGAAGCTTTCTTT. It specifies CASSSQGRRNTEAFF.

The gene calls are TRBV28 and TRBJ1-2; D gene ambiguous. The germline gives CDR1 MDHEN, CDR2 SYDVKM. CDR3 length: 11 residues. V lost 6 bases and J lost 8, with 10 bases in between. The CDR3 sequence is CASRQERGYTF. The CDR3 DNA reads TGTGCCAGCAGGCAAGAGAGGGGCTACACCTTC.

This clone was counted a few times. The genes are TRBV5-1 and TRBJ1-5; D is unresolved. Germline loops: CDR1 SGHRS, CDR2 YFSETQ. There are 14 residues in the CDR3. Trimming removed 0 bases from V and 3 bases from J, with 7 bases in between. As DNA, the CDR3 is TGCGCCAGCAGCTTGGGCGGATACAATCAGCCCCAGCATTTT. Protein: CASSLGGYNQPQHF. Using reference TRBV5-1 and TRBJ1-5 for the parts outside the CDR3, the full variable domain is KAGVTQTPRYLIKTRGQQVTLSCSPISGHRSVSWYQQTPGQGLQFLFEYFSETQRNKGNFPGRFSGRQFSNSRSEMNVSTLELGDSALYLCASSLGGYNQPQHFGDGTRLSIL.

The V gene is TRBV4-1, the J gene TRBJ2-7, with 8 bases that match TRBD2. The germline V gene encodes CDR1 MGHRA and CDR2 YSYEKL. The CDR3 is made up of 15 amino acids. Germline trimming cut 1 base from V and 4 bases from J; bases unmatched to any gene: 6. CDR3 sequence (DNA): TGCGCCAGCAGCCAAGGTGCGGGAGGAGAGTACGAGCAGTACTTC. Translating it yields CASSQGAGGEYEQYF.

This clone was counted only a few times. The chain is built from TRBV6-1 and TRBJ1-2; unclear D gene. The CDR3 is made up of 13 amino acids. Germline CDR1 and CDR2: MNHNS and SASEGT. The ends were cut back, 1 base at V and 7 bases at J, with 10 bases in the middle. The CDR3: CASSEVLRAGYTF. The CDR3 nucleotides are TGTGCCAGCAGTGAAGTCCTGAGGGCTGGCTACACCTTC.

This chain joins TRBV5-1 and TRBJ1-2, with D possibly matching TRBD1 (6 bases). In germline, CDR1 is SGHRS, CDR2 YFSETQ. The CDR3 spans 14 residues. Trimming shortened V by 7 bases and J by 8 bases, and 21 bases separated the two germline ends. The CDR3 loop reads CASHNRQGPGGYTF. The DNA of the CDR3 is TGCGCCAGCCACAACCGGCAGGGGCCGGGAGGCTACACCTTC.

The rearrangement uses TRBV19 and TRBJ2-5; 9 nucleotides agree with TRBD1. Germline assignment: CDR1 LNHDA and CDR2 SQIVND (reference sequence). The V and J ends lost 4 bases and 3 bases, in that order; junction bases with no gene match: 3. The CDR3 consists of 14 residues. CDR3 DNA: TGTGCCAGTAGTAGGGGACAGGGAAAAGAGACCCAGTACTTC. This codes for CASSRGQGKETQYF.

The rearrangement uses TRBV4-2 and TRBJ1-2; 8 bases map to TRBD1. This CDR3 is 20 amino acids long. Losses at the gene ends were 0 bases for V and 3 bases for J; bases not matched to a gene: 18. CDR1 and CDR2 from the germline V gene are LGHNA and YNFKEQ. In DNA form, the CDR3 reads TGTGCCAGCAGCCAAGAAGCCCGCCCCCGCGCGGACAGGGTCCACTATGGCTACACCTTC. Its protein is CASSQEARPRADRVHYGYTF.

Comment on this clone: At one of its ends the junction is not consistent with the germline gene, which may arise from a read error. The same CDR3 can be traced to other DNA sequences in this sample. The gene calls are TRBV5-4 and TRBJ1-4; D possibly corresponds to TRBD1 (5 bases). CDR3 size: 15 residues. Germline-derived CDR1 and CDR2 are SGHNT and YYREEE (reference sequence). The CDR3 here is CASSLAGGGDEKLFF. Here the CDR3 DNA reads TGCGCCAGCAGCTTGGCCGGCGGAGGGGATGAAAAACTGTTTTTT.

The CDR3 spells CASRLDRVADTQYF. For the CDR3, the DNA is TGTGCCAGTAGACTCGACAGGGTGGCAGATACGCAGTATTTT. This rearrangement joins TRBV19 to TRBJ2-3; 7 nucleotides line up with TRBD1. This CDR3 spans 14 amino acids. Germline V gene sequence: CDR1 LNHDA, CDR2 SQIVND (reference sequence). J was trimmed by 4 bases and V by 6 bases; bases with no gene match: 7.

The V call is TRBV11-2, the J call TRBJ1-5, with D possibly matching TRBD1 (5 bases). There are 18 residues in the CDR3. The V and J ends lost 0 bases and 0 bases respectively, with 15 bases between them. Germline CDR1 is SGHAT and CDR2 is FQNNGV. CDR3 in DNA: TGTGCCAGCAGCTTAGACCAGACAGTCCTGTATAGCAATCAGCCCCAGCATTTT. The encoded protein is CASSLDQTVLYSNQPQHF.

The gene calls are TRBV30 and TRBJ2-3; perhaps TRBD2 as D (5 bases). This CDR3 contains 15 residues. V shed 1 base and J shed 4 bases, with 15 bases lying between them. CDR1 and CDR2 (germline): GTSNPN, SVGIG (reference sequence). The CDR3 DNA is TGTGCCTGGAGTGGATTAGGAGGAGCCCCAGATACGCAGTATTTT. Translated: CAWSGLGGAPDTQYF.

The chain has TRBV6-5 and TRBJ2-3; D may correspond to TRBD1 or TRBD2 (6 bases each). The length of the CDR3 is 14 residues. V was clipped by 8 bases and J by 6 bases, with 18 bases between them. CDR1 and CDR2 (germline): MNHEY, SVGAGI. DNA of the CDR3: TGTGCCAGCTCCGAGGAGGGGGTATTCGATACGCAGTATTTT. Translating it yields CASSEEGVFDTQYF.

This sequence joins TRBV9 and TRBJ1-2; 9 bases align to TRBD1. The CDR3 is 14 residues long. Unmatched junction bases numbered 2, after V lost 3 bases and J lost 2 bases. From germline, CDR1 is SGDLS and CDR2 YYNGEE. This CDR3 reads CASSGGTGNYGYTF. DNA for the CDR3: TGTGCCAGCAGCGGTGGGACAGGGAACTATGGCTACACCTTC.

This clone was counted a single time. V is TRBV2 and J is TRBJ2-3; D not resolved. This CDR3 is 14 amino acids long. Germline V gene sequence: CDR1 SNHLY, CDR2 FYNNEI. With 6 bases removed from V and 7 bases from J, the gap between germline ends came to 17 bases. CDR3 region: CASSAYGASYTQYF. The CDR3 nucleotides are TGTGCCAGCAGCGCGTACGGAGCAAGCTATACGCAGTATTTT.

V gene TRBV7-3 combines with J gene TRBJ2-2, with 7 nucleotides matching TRBD1. Germline V gene lookup returns CDR1 SGHTA and CDR2 FQGTGA. The CDR3 is made up of 16 amino acids. The chain's CDR3 is CASEKGASTNTGELFF. CDR3 nucleotides: TGTGCTAGCGAAAAGGGGGCGTCTACGAACACCGGGGAGCTGTTTTTT.

The rearrangement joins TRBV14 to TRBJ2-5; tentatively, D is TRBD2 (5 bases). The DNA matches TRBJ2-7 better at its end, which makes the J call doubtful. The CDR3 is 12 amino acids. CDR1 and CDR2 (germline): SGHDN, FVKESK. Here the CDR3 reads CASSQAGYEQYF. CDR3 nucleotide sequence: TGTGCCAGCAGCCAAGCGGGGTACGAGCAGTACTTC.

The chain recombines TRBV7-9 with TRBJ1-1; 9 bases align to TRBD1. The junction had 3 bases not matched to a gene; V was cut back by 5 bases and J by 5 bases. Germline CDR1 is SEHNR and CDR2 is FQNEAQ (reference sequence). The CDR3 sequence is 13 residues long. The CDR3 is CASSPGTGTEAFF. CDR3 coding DNA: TGTGCCAGCAGCCCAGGGACAGGGACTGAAGCTTTCTTT.

The chain has TRBV11-2 and TRBJ2-6; possibly TRBD1 or TRBD2 for D (5 bases each). Germline CDR1 and CDR2: SGHAT and FQNNGV. The V end lost 0 bases, the J end lost 1 base, and 10 bases lay between the germline ends. The CDR3 runs 17 residues. CDR3 region: CASSLDTGGSGANVLTF. In nucleotides, the CDR3 is TGTGCCAGCAGCTTAGATACAGGAGGATCTGGGGCCAACGTCCTGACTTTC. Combining the CDR3 with reference TRBV11-2 and TRBJ2-6 gives the whole variable domain EAGVAQSPRYKIIEKRQSVAFWCNPISGHATLYWYQQILGQGPKLLIQFQNNGVVDDSQLPKDRFSAERLKGVDSTLKIQPAKLEDSAVYLCASSLDTGGSGANVLTFGAGSRLTVL.

V gene TRBV28 combines with J gene TRBJ2-1, with 11 bases that match TRBD1. The germline CDR1 and CDR2 sequences are MDHEN and SYDVKM. The length of the CDR3 is 18 residues. J gave up 9 bases and V 4 bases, and 17 bases lay outside the gene matches. The CDR3 sequence is CASSSPPVGQGAEGEQFF. In DNA, the CDR3 is TGTGCCAGCAGTTCCCCGCCAGTCGGACAGGGGGCGGAGGGTGAGCAGTTCTTC.

This chain uses TRBV5-1 with TRBJ2-3; D is perhaps TRBD1 or TRBD2 (6 bases each). There are 15 residues in the CDR3. Germline values: CDR1 SGHRS, CDR2 YFSETQ. V was pared by 4 bases and J by 5 bases, with 17 bases between. Here the CDR3 reads CASSPPSGGEDTQYF. In DNA, the CDR3 is TGCGCCAGCAGCCCGCCCTCCGGGGGCGAAGATACGCAGTATTTT.

V and J are TRBV14 and TRBJ2-3; possibly TRBD2 for D (5 bases). This CDR3 comprises 15 residues. V was cut by 0 bases and J by 2 bases, with 9 bases left in between. Looked up from germline, CDR1 is SGHDN and CDR2 is FVKESK. The CDR3 is CASSQELAPTDTQYF. CDR3 nucleotides: TGTGCCAGCAGCCAAGAGCTAGCACCCACAGATACGCAGTATTTT. The complete variable domain, with remaining parts taken from reference TRBV14 and TRBJ2-3, reads EAGVTQFPSHSVIEKGQTVTLRCDPISGHDNLYWYRRVMGKEIKFLLHFVKESKQDESGMPNNRFLAERTGGTYSTLKVQPAELEDSGVYFCASSQELAPTDTQYFGPGTRLTVL.

The rearrangement joins TRBV19 to TRBJ2-1, with D tentatively TRBD2 (6 bases). The CDR3 covers 15 residues. V was clipped by 1 base and J by 5 bases, with 12 bases between them. Germline loops: CDR1 LNHDA, CDR2 SQIVND (reference sequence). The CDR3 region has the DNA TGTGCCAGTAGTATAGGGCTAGCGCCTAACAATGAGCAGTTCTTC. Amino acid sequence: CASSIGLAPNNEQFF.

The chain joins TRBV6-5 to TRBJ1-2; 7 bases line up with TRBD1. Germline values: CDR1 MNHEY, CDR2 SVGAGI. This CDR3 has 14 residues. V lost 6 bases, J lost 7 bases, and 11 bases stayed unmatched. This CDR3 reads CASRIRQGSGGYTF. The DNA for the CDR3 is TGTGCCAGCAGGATCAGACAGGGAAGCGGTGGCTACACCTTC.

The CDR3 sequence: CASSEQGGRQETQYF. For the CDR3, the DNA is TGTGCCAGCAGCGAACAGGGGGGGCGGCAAGAGACCCAGTACTTC. The rearrangement uses TRBV9 and TRBJ2-5; the D gene is possibly TRBD1 (8 bases). CDR1 and CDR2 (germline): SGDLS, YYNGEE. Trimming removed 3 bases from V and 2 bases from J, with 14 bases in between. The CDR3 is 15 residues long.

This clone turned up a few times. In DNA form, the CDR3 reads TGTGCCAGTAGTAAGGGACAGGGTTTCACCGGGGAGCTGTTTTTT. Amino acid sequence: CASSKGQGFTGELFF. The rearrangement uses TRBV19 and TRBJ2-2; 9 positions match TRBD1. CDR1 LNHDA and CDR2 SQIVND come from the germline V gene (reference sequence). The length of the CDR3 is 15 residues. V lost 4 bases and J lost 4; bases outside the gene matches: 4.